This record looks at one T cell receptor (beta chain) sequence and its context. These data come from a study of cytomegalovirus exposure and HLA in healthy donors. The repertoire was sequenced with immunoSEQ multiplex PCR; TCRdb's copy has only in-frame clones and lacks some. There are fewer than 85,000 clones in the sample; 85% to 95% occur only once, and around 0.65% lies in the top ten. Trimming cost V 0 bases and J 5 bases, with 7 bases left between them. This CDR3 comprises 13 residues. Germline lookup yields CDR1 LGHNA and CDR2 YSLEER. J is TRBJ1-2 and V is TRBV4-3; D unresolved. This receptor was taken from a woman between 18 and 29 years old in good health and CMV-seronegative. Material: PBMCs. The CDR3: CASSQDRLYGYTF. CDR3 DNA sequence: TGCGCCAGCAGCCAAGACAGACTTTATGGCTACACCTTC.